The 28 T cell receptor beta chains below were found in one sample sequenced in a study of radiotherapy plus CTLA-4 blockade in lung cancer. Profiled with immunoSEQ multiplex PCR; TCRdb holds only in-frame clones, not every one. The sample holds tens of thousands of clones, about four fifths seen once. The starting material was peripheral blood, obtained from a patient treated with radiotherapy plus ipilimumab. Receptor source: a human donor with non-small cell lung cancer who had a partial response to radiotherapy plus ipilimumab. Some clones in this sample may be carry-over from other donors' samples.

V and J are TRBV7-2 and TRBJ2-7; TRBD1 aligns across 7 bases. Germline V lookup: CDR1 SGHTA, CDR2 FQGNSA. J was trimmed by 2 bases and V by 6 bases; bases with no gene match: 10. This CDR3 has 15 amino acids. The CDR3 region has the DNA TGTGCCAGCAGAAGGACGGGACAGACTACCTACGAGCAGTACTTC. Protein product: CASRRTGQTTYEQYF. Together with reference TRBV7-2 and TRBJ2-7, the CDR3 gives the full variable domain: GAGVSQSPSNKVTEKGKDVELRCDPISGHTALYWYRQSLGQGLEFLIYFQGNSAPDKSGLPSDRFSAERTGGSVSTLTIQRTQQEDSAVYLCASRRTGQTTYEQYFGPGTRLTVT.

The chain carries TRBV25-1 and TRBJ1-2; D is undetermined. CDR1 is MGHDK and CDR2 is SYGVNS in the germline V gene. V was pared by 2 bases and J by 7 bases, with 14 bases between. CDR3 size: 14 residues. CDR3 sequence (DNA): TGTGCCAGCAGTGAAATATTGTCCGGAGGTGGCTACACCTTC. As protein: CASSEILSGGGYTF.

The rearrangement links TRBV6-5 to TRBJ1-2; TRBD1 matches at 8 bases. The V and J ends lost 5 bases and 8 bases, in that order; junction bases with no gene match: 7. The CDR3 runs to 13 residues. Germline lookup yields CDR1 MNHEY and CDR2 SVGAGI. This CDR3 is CASSPSGGRGYTF. CDR3 nucleotide sequence: TGTGCCAGCAGTCCTTCAGGGGGCCGGGGCTACACCTTC.

V is TRBV5-1 and J is TRBJ2-3; TRBD2 agrees at 7 bases. Germline loops: CDR1 SGHRS, CDR2 YFSETQ. The ends lost 4 bases at V and 6 bases at J; junction bases unmatched: 8. CDR3 size: 14 residues. For the CDR3, the DNA is TGCGCCAGCAGCGTATTTCGGGAGGCGGATACGCAGTATTTT. Protein product: CASSVFREADTQYF.

The rearrangement joins TRBV28 to TRBJ2-1; 11 nucleotides align to TRBD2. Germline CDR1 reads MDHEN; CDR2 reads SYDVKM. CDR3 length: 15 residues. This CDR3 is CASTQGLADYNEQFF. CDR3 nucleotide sequence: TGTGCTTCGACCCAGGGACTAGCGGACTACAATGAGCAGTTCTTC. Full variable domain (rest looked up from reference TRBV28 and TRBJ2-1): DVKVTQSSRYLVKRTGEKVFLECVQDMDHENMFWYRQDPGLGLRLIYFSYDVKMKEKGDIPEGYSVSREKKERFSLILESASTNQTSMYLCASTQGLADYNEQFFGPGTRLTVL.

A few counts support this clone. J is TRBJ1-4 and V is TRBV7-9, with D possibly matching TRBD1 (5 bases). This CDR3 region has 15 residues. The germline V and J ends were trimmed by 1 base and 7 bases, with 13 bases remaining between them. The V gene's germline CDR1 is SEHNR and CDR2 FQNEAQ (reference sequence). The CDR3 nucleotides are TGTGCCAGCAGCTTAGTGGGCCTGGGGGGTGAAAAACTGTTTTTT. Protein: CASSLVGLGGEKLFF.

This rearrangement joins TRBV29-1 to TRBJ2-1, with 9 bases aligning to TRBD1. Germline trimming cut 4 bases from V and 3 bases from J; bases unmatched to any gene: 1. The CDR3 extends over 13 amino acids. Per germline, CDR1 SQVTM and CDR2 ANQGSEA. The CDR3 is CSVGGQGYNEQFF. CDR3 nucleotide sequence: TGCAGCGTTGGGGGACAGGGCTACAATGAGCAGTTCTTC.

This clone appeared many times. V is TRBV19 and J is TRBJ1-2, with D perhaps TRBD1 (5 bases). Trimming left V 2 bases short and J 7 bases short, with 20 bases between. Germline V gene sequence: CDR1 LNHDA, CDR2 SQIVND (reference sequence). The CDR3 extends over 16 amino acids. The CDR3 loop is CASSIRLRRALSGYTF. In nucleotides, the CDR3 is TGTGCCAGTAGTATACGTCTGCGCAGGGCTCTTTCTGGCTACACCTTC.

This clone was recorded a few times. This CDR3 is CASNRQNYGYTF. The CDR3 DNA is TGTGCCAGCAATCGACAGAACTATGGCTACACCTTC. This rearrangement joins TRBV28 to TRBJ1-2; possible D gene TRBD1, 5 bases. The CDR3 sequence is 12 residues long. Trimming left V 7 bases short and J 2 bases short, with 8 bases between. The germline V gene encodes CDR1 MDHEN and CDR2 SYDVKM.

Only a few counts were recorded for this clone. The CDR3 DNA reads TGTGCCAGCAGCCCTCGGGCTGAAGCTTTCTTT. It specifies CASSPRAEAFF. This chain connects TRBV7-9 to TRBJ1-1, with D unclear. The V and J ends lost 5 bases and 6 bases respectively, with 7 bases between them. Germline V lookup: CDR1 SEHNR, CDR2 FQNEAQ (reference sequence). The CDR3 is 11 residues long.

The chain is built from TRBV19 and TRBJ1-5; possibly TRBD1 for D (6 bases). Germline V gene data show CDR1 as LNHDA and CDR2 as SQIVND (reference sequence). CDR3 length: 17 amino acids. V lost 6 bases to trimming and J lost 1 base, with 19 bases between them. This CDR3 is CASRMGGGGPSNQPQHF. CDR3 in DNA: TGTGCCAGTAGGATGGGGGGCGGGGGCCCCAGCAATCAGCCCCAGCATTTT.

The rearrangement links TRBV10-3 to TRBJ2-7, with D perhaps TRBD1 (5 bases). Trimming left V 2 bases short and J 3 bases short, with 8 bases between. Germline values: CDR1 ENHRY, CDR2 SYGVKD. The CDR3 length is 13 residues. Here the CDR3 reads CAISEVDNYEQYF. The CDR3 DNA follows: TGTGCCATCAGTGAGGTGGACAACTACGAGCAGTACTTC.

This clone was seen a few times. The chain employs TRBV2 and TRBJ2-2, with TRBD2 matching 7 bases. CDR1 is SNHLY, CDR2 FYNNEI, per germline. The length of the CDR3 is 12 residues. The CDR3 is CGASGDAGELFF. The CDR3 bases are TGTGGTGCGAGCGGGGACGCCGGGGAGCTGTTTTTT.

The chain links TRBV19 to TRBJ2-7; D may be TRBD1 (5 bases). This CDR3 has 13 amino acids. Germline V lookup: CDR1 LNHDA, CDR2 SQIVND (reference sequence). V lost 3 bases and J lost 4, with 10 bases in between. The DNA for the CDR3 is TGTGCCAGTAGTATGACAGATAATTACGAGCAGTACTTC. Translation gives CASSMTDNYEQYF.

V and J are TRBV27 and TRBJ1-3; TRBD1 might be the D (5 bases). The CDR3 extends over 13 amino acids. Germline V gene data show CDR1 as MNHEY and CDR2 as SMNVEV (reference sequence). The ends were cut back, 5 bases at V and 2 bases at J, with 7 bases in the middle. CDR3 loop: CASSAGPGNTIYF. CDR3 DNA sequence: TGTGCCAGCAGTGCGGGACCTGGAAACACCATATATTTT.

The chain joins TRBV5-1 to TRBJ2-7, with 11 bases fitting TRBD2. CDR1 and CDR2 from the germline V gene are SGHRS and YFSETQ. Unmatched junction bases numbered 4, after V lost 4 bases and J lost 4 bases. The CDR3 covers 14 residues. CDR3 bases: TGCGCCAGCAGCCCGACTAGCGGGGAGTACGAGCAGTACTTC. This sequence encodes CASSPTSGEYEQYF.

CDR3 sequence: CASSLLGSSGNTIYF. Written as DNA, the CDR3 is TGTGCCAGCAGCTTGCTGGGGAGCTCTGGAAACACCATATATTTT. The rearrangement links TRBV9 to TRBJ1-3, with D hard to call. Germline V gene data show CDR1 as SGDLS and CDR2 as YYNGEE. V shed 4 bases and J shed 0 bases, with 11 bases lying between them. CDR3 length: 15 amino acids.

V and J are TRBV27 and TRBJ1-5; D unclear. This CDR3 contains 14 residues. V was trimmed by 4 bases and J by 4 bases, leaving 11 bases between them. Germline lookup yields CDR1 MNHEY and CDR2 SMNVEV (reference sequence). The CDR3 DNA sequence: TGTGCCAGCAGTTATTTCCAGACAAATCAGCCCCAGCATTTT. It specifies CASSYFQTNQPQHF.

V is TRBV4-2 and J is TRBJ1-1; D not resolved. The CDR3 runs 15 residues. V lost 4 bases, J lost 3 bases, and 15 bases lay in between. CDR1 is LGHNA, CDR2 YNFKEQ, per germline. The CDR3 DNA is TGTGCCAGCAGCCCACCAAAGGGCGGGGACACTGAAGCTTTCTTT. Translating it yields CASSPPKGGDTEAFF.

J is TRBJ2-7 and V is TRBV4-2, with D possibly matching TRBD1 (5 bases). The CDR3 contains 13 residues. Germline CDR1 and CDR2: LGHNA and YNFKEQ. The ends were cut back, 0 bases at V and 7 bases at J, with 10 bases in the middle. The CDR3 sequence: CASSQDPDREQYF. Written as DNA, the CDR3 is TGTGCCAGCAGCCAAGACCCTGACAGAGAGCAGTACTTC.

V and J are TRBV6-1 and TRBJ1-6, with 7 bases matching TRBD1. The germline V gene encodes CDR1 MNHNS and CDR2 SASEGT. The CDR3 extends over 14 amino acids. V shed 4 bases, J shed 10 bases, and the junction held 7 bases outside the gene matches. In nucleotides, the CDR3 is TGTGCCAGCAGTGCGGGACAGTGGGGCTCACCCCTCCACTTT. It is translated as CASSAGQWGSPLHF.

This sequence joins TRBV9 and TRBJ1-2; 7 bases align to TRBD1. Germline CDR1 and CDR2: SGDLS and YYNGEE. This CDR3 comprises 13 residues. After removal of 3 bases from V and 4 bases from J, the junction contained 3 bases not matched to a gene. The DNA for the CDR3 is TGTGCCAGCAGCGCCGGGACAGCCTATGGCTACACCTTC. Translation gives CASSAGTAYGYTF.

This clone has ten or more counts. The rearrangement joins TRBV28 to TRBJ1-1; no clear D. Per germline, CDR1 MDHEN and CDR2 SYDVKM. Trimming pared 6 bases from V and 6 bases from J, leaving 17 bases between. CDR3 size: 14 residues. The CDR3 sequence is CASSFSSSLAEAFF. The CDR3 DNA reads as TGTGCCAGCAGCTTCTCCAGTTCTTTGGCTGAAGCTTTCTTT.

This rearrangement joins TRBV19 to TRBJ2-3; no reliable D call. V lost 10 bases, J lost 4 bases, and 6 bases lay in between. This CDR3 spans 10 amino acids. CDR1 and CDR2 (germline): LNHDA, SQIVND (reference sequence). CDR3 coding DNA: TGTGCCACGGTAGCAGATACGCAGTATTTT. This sequence encodes CATVADTQYF.

The V and J genes are TRBV10-1 and TRBJ2-1; a possible D gene is TRBD2 (5 bases). This CDR3 has 13 amino acids. Trimming cost V 5 bases and J 8 bases, with 13 bases left between them. The germline V gene has CDR1 WNHNN and CDR2 SYGVQD (reference sequence). CDR3 protein: CASSWTPSDEQFF. CDR3 nucleotide sequence: TGCGCCAGCAGTTGGACTCCCTCGGATGAGCAGTTCTTC.

This chain joins TRBV11-3 and TRBJ2-1; D is possibly TRBD2 (6 bases). The CDR3 has 11 residues. The germline gives CDR1 SGHNT, CDR2 YENEEA. The V and J ends lost 1 base and 15 bases respectively, with 10 bases between them. This CDR3 is CASSLGGLRFF. The DNA of the CDR3 is TGTGCCAGCAGCTTAGGGGGACTGCGGTTCTTC.

The chain combines TRBV6-1 with TRBJ2-5; 8 nucleotides agree with TRBD2. After removal of 4 bases from V and 2 bases from J, the junction contained 3 bases not matched to a gene. The CDR3 contains 14 residues. From germline, CDR1 is MNHNS and CDR2 SASEGT. The CDR3 protein is CASSAGGNQETQYF. The CDR3 DNA is TGTGCCAGCAGTGCGGGGGGGAATCAAGAGACCCAGTACTTC.

The gene calls are TRBV5-1 and TRBJ2-3; 11 bases agree with TRBD2. Trimming at V came to 4 bases and at J to 5 bases, leaving 6 bases not matched to a gene. Per germline, CDR1 SGHRS and CDR2 YFSETQ. CDR3 length: 15 amino acids. CDR3 nucleotide sequence: TGCGCCAGCAGCCTAGGACTAGCGGGTAGAGATACGCAGTATTTT. It yields the protein CASSLGLAGRDTQYF.